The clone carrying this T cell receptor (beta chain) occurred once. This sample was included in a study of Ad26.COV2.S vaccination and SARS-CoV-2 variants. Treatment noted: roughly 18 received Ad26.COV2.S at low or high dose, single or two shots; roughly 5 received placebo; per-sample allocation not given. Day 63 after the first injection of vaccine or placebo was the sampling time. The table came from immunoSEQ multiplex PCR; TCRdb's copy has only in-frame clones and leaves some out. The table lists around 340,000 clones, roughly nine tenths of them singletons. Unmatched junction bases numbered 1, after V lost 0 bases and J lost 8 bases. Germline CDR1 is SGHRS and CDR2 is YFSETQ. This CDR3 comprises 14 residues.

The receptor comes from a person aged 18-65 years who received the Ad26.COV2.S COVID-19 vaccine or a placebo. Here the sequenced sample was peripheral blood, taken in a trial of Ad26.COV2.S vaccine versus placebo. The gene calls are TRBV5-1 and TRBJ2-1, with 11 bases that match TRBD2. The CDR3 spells CASSLVAGGDEQFF. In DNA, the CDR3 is TGCGCCAGCAGCTTGGTAGCGGGAGGGGATGAGCAGTTCTTC. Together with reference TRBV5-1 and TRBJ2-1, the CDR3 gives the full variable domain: KAGVTQTPRYLIKTRGQQVTLSCSPISGHRSVSWYQQTPGQGLQFLFEYFSETQRNKGNFPGRFSGRQFSNSRSEMNVSTLELGDSALYLCASSLVAGGDEQFFGPGTRLTVL.